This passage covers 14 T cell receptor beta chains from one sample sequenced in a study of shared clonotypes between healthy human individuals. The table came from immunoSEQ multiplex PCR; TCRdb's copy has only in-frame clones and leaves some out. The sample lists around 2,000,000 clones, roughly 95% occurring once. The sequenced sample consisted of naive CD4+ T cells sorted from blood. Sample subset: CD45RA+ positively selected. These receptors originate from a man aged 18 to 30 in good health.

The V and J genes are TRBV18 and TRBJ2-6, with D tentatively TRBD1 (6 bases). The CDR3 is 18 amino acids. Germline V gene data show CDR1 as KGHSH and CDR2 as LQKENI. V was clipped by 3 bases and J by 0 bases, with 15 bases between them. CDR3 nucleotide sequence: TGTGCCAGCTCACCTACGGACAGTTTACTCTCTGGGGCCAACGTCCTGACTTTC. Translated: CASSPTDSLLSGANVLTF. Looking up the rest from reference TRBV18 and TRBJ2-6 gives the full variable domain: NAGVMQNPRHLVRRRGQEARLRCSPMKGHSHVYWYRQLPEEGLKFMVYLQKENIIDESGMPKERFSAEFPKEGPSILRIQQVVRGDSAAYFCASSPTDSLLSGANVLTFGAGSRLTVL.

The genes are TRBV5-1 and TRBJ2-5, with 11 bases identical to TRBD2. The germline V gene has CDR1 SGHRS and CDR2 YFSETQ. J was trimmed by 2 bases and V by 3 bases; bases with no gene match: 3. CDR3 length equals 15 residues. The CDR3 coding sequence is TGCGCCAGCAGCTCGACTAGCGGGGAGCAAGAGACCCAGTACTTC. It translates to CASSSTSGEQETQYF.

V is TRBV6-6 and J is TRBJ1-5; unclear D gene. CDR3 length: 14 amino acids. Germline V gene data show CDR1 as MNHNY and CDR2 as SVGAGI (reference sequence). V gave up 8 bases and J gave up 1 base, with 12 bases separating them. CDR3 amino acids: CASGRLGSNQPQHF. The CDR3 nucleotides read TGTGCCAGCGGGCGGTTGGGGAGCAATCAGCCCCAGCATTTT.

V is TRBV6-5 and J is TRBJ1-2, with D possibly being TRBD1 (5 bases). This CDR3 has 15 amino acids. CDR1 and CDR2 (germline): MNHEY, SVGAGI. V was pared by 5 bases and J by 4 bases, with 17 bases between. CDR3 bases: TGTGCCAGCAGTGGGATTGGGGGGACGGTCTATGGCTACACCTTC. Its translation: CASSGIGGTVYGYTF.

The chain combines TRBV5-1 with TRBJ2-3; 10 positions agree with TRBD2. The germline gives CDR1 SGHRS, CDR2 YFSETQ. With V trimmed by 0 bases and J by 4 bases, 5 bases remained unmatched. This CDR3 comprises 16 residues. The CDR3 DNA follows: TGCGCCAGCAGCTTGGCTAGCGGGAGTAAGTCAGATACGCAGTATTTT. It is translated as CASSLASGSKSDTQYF.

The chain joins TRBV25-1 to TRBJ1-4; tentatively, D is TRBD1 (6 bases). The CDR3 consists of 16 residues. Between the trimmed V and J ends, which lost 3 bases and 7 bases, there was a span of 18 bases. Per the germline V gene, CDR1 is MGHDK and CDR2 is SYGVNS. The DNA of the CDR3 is TGTGCCAGCAGTGATCTCACAGGGCTATATAGTGAAAAACTGTTTTTT. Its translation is CASSDLTGLYSEKLFF.

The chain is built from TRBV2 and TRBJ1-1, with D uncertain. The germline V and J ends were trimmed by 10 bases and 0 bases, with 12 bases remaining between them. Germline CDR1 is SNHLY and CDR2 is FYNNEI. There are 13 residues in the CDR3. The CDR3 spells CATAISMNTEAFF. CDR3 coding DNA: TGTGCCACCGCTATTTCGATGAACACTGAAGCTTTCTTT.

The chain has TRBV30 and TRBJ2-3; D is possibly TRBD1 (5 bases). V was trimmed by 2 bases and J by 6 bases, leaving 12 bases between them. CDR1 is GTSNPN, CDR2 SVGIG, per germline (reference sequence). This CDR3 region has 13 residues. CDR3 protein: CAWSPRVLDTQYF. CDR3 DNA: TGTGCCTGGAGTCCCAGGGTATTGGATACGCAGTATTTT.

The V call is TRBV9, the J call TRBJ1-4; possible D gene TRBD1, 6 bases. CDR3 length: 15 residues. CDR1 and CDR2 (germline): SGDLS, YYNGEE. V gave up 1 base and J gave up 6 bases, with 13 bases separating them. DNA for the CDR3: TGTGCCAGCAGCGTACAAACCGGGACATATGAAAAACTGTTTTTT. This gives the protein CASSVQTGTYEKLFF.

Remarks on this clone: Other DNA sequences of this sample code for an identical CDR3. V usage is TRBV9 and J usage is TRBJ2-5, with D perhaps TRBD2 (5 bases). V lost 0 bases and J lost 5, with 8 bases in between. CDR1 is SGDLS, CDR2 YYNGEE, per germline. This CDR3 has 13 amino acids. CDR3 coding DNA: TGTGCCAGCAGCGTAGGCCGGAGGGAGACCCAGTACTTC. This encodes CASSVGRRETQYF.

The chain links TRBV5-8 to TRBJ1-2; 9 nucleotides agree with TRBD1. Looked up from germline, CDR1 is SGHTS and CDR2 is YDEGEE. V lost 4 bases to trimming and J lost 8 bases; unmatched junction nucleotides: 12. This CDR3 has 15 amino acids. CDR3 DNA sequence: TGTGCCAGCAGCGGAACGGGACAGGGAACTCCCGGCTACACCTTC. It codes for CASSGTGQGTPGYTF. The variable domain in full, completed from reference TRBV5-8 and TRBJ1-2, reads EAGVTQSPTHLIKTRGQQATLRCSPISGHTSVYWYQQALGLGLQFLLWYDEGEERNRGNFPPRFSGRQFPNYSSELNVNALELEDSALYLCASSGTGQGTPGYTFGSGTRLTVV.

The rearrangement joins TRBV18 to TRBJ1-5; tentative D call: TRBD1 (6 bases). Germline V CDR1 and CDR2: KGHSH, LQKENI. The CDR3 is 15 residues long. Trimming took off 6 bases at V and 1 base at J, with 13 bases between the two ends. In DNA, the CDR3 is TGTGCCAGCTCCCCCGACAGGTTCAGCAATCAGCCCCAGCATTTT. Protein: CASSPDRFSNQPQHF.

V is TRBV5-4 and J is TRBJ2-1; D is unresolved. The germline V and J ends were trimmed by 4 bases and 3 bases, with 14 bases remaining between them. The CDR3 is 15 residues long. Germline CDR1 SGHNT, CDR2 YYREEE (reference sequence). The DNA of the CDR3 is TGTGCCAGCAGCCCCTCTTTGGGATTCTACAATGAGCAGTTCTTC. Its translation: CASSPSLGFYNEQFF. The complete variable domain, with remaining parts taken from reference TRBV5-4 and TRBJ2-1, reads ETGVTQSPTHLIKTRGQQVTLRCSSQSGHNTVSWYQQALGQGPQFIFQYYREEENGRGNFPPRFSGLQFPNYSSELNVNALELDDSALYLCASSPSLGFYNEQFFGPGTRLTVL.

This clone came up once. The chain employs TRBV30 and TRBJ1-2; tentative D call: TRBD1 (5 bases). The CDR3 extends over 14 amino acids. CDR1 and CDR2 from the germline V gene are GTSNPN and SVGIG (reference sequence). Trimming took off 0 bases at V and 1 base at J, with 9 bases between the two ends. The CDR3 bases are TGTGCCTGGAGTGTGAAGGGGATTAACTATGGCTACACCTTC. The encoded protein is CAWSVKGINYGYTF.